These 19 T cell receptor beta chains originate from one sample sequenced in a study of blood T cell repertoires in COVID-19. Using immunoSEQ multiplex PCR, the repertoire was profiled, and TCRdb retains in-frame clones only, with some absent. The sample records around 250,000 clones, 85% to 90% being singletons. Sequences were obtained from peripheral blood. These TCRs come from a woman between 70 and 85 years old with active or convalescent COVID-19.

The chain links TRBV6-2 or TRBV6-3 to TRBJ1-2, with D possibly being TRBD1 (5 bases). This CDR3 is 13 amino acids long. With 4 bases removed from V and 3 bases from J, the gap between germline ends came to 9 bases. Germline lookup yields CDR1 MNHEY and CDR2 SVGEGT. The CDR3 DNA follows: TGTGCCAGCAGTTCTACAGGCTACTATGGCTACACCTTC. Encoded protein: CASSSTGYYGYTF.

The chain carries TRBV7-4 and TRBJ1-5; D is uncertain. Trimming shortened V by 4 bases and J by 3 bases, and 13 bases separated the two germline ends. The CDR3 spans 15 residues. Germline V CDR1 and CDR2: SGHVT, SQSDAQ. CDR3 sequence reads: CASSSVGENNQPQHF. CDR3 bases: TGTGCCAGCAGCTCAGTTGGGGAGAACAATCAGCCCCAGCATTTT. The whole variable domain, filled in from reference TRBV7-4 and TRBJ1-5, reads GAGVSQSPRYKVAKRGRDVALRCDSISGHVTLYWYRQTLGQGSEVLTYSQSDAQRDKSGRPSGRFSAERPERSVSTLKIQRTEQGDSAVYLCASSSVGENNQPQHFGDGTRLSIL.

This chain joins TRBV10-1 and TRBJ1-2, with D unclear. The CDR3 covers 12 residues. V was clipped by 3 bases and J by 8 bases, with 10 bases between them. CDR1 is WNHNN, CDR2 SYGVQD, per germline (reference sequence). CDR3 amino acids: CASSDGLMGYTF. The CDR3 DNA reads as TGCGCCAGCAGTGATGGTCTAATGGGCTACACCTTC.

J is TRBJ1-2 and V is TRBV19; TRBD1 might be the D (5 bases). This CDR3 is 15 amino acids long. CDR1 is LNHDA and CDR2 is SQIVND in the germline V gene (reference sequence). Trimming removed 7 bases at V and 2 bases at J, with 17 bases between. DNA for the CDR3: TGTGCCAGTACTCACGGGGGACTGATCAACTATGGCTACACCTTC. Its protein product is CASTHGGLINYGYTF.

The CDR3 here is CASRTLAQETQYF. CDR3 DNA sequence: TGTGCCAGCAGGACCCTAGCCCAAGAGACCCAGTACTTC. This rearrangement joins TRBV2 to TRBJ2-5, with D possibly being TRBD2 (5 bases). This CDR3 is built from 13 residues. CDR1 is SNHLY and CDR2 is FYNNEI in the germline V gene. V was clipped by 6 bases and J by 1 base, with 9 bases between them.

This chain connects TRBV27 to TRBJ2-2, with D perhaps TRBD2 (5 bases). The ends were cut back, 6 bases at V and 6 bases at J, with 14 bases in the middle. Germline lookup yields CDR1 MNHEY and CDR2 SMNVEV (reference sequence). The CDR3 consists of 14 residues. The CDR3 loop reads CASRPTNGAGELFF. CDR3 in DNA: TGTGCCAGCAGACCCACTAACGGGGCCGGGGAGCTGTTTTTT.

This clone was counted only a few times. V usage is TRBV7-2 and J usage is TRBJ1-6, with a weak D call TRBD1 (6 bases). Deletions cut 2 bases from V and 7 bases from J, with 12 bases between. Germline V gene data show CDR1 as SGHTA and CDR2 as FQGNSA. The CDR3 sequence is 15 residues long. The CDR3 loop is CASSLPAGVNSPLHF. Here the CDR3 DNA reads TGTGCCAGCAGCTTACCAGCAGGGGTGAATTCACCCCTCCACTTT.

The gene calls are TRBV4-1 and TRBJ1-5; tentative D call: TRBD1 (6 bases). There are 15 residues in the CDR3. The germline gives CDR1 MGHRA, CDR2 YSYEKL. Trimming removed 5 bases at V and 0 bases at J, with 11 bases between. CDR3 loop: CASSLDRNSNQPQHF. The CDR3 DNA reads as TGCGCCAGCAGCTTGGACAGAAATAGCAATCAGCCCCAGCATTTT.

CDR3 bases: TGTGCCAGCAGTCCCCCTACCACGGACGAGCAGTACTTC. Translating gives CASSPPTTDEQYF. The gene calls are TRBV12-3 or TRBV12-4 and TRBJ2-7; the D is unclear. V was shortened by 5 bases and J by 5 bases, with 13 bases between the two germline ends. This CDR3 has 13 amino acids.

The chain joins TRBV6-4 to TRBJ2-3, with 12 bases identical to TRBD2. The CDR3 runs 16 residues. Per germline, CDR1 MRHNA and CDR2 SNTAGT. The V gene end was trimmed by 6 bases and the J gene end by 2 bases; junction bases not matched to a gene: 6. The CDR3 sequence: CASSLTSGGLTDTQYF. The CDR3, as DNA: TGTGCCAGCAGCCTGACTAGCGGGGGCCTCACAGATACGCAGTATTTT.

The V call is TRBV4-3, the J call TRBJ2-5; D gene unclear. Deletions cut 0 bases from V and 5 bases from J, with 7 bases between. CDR1 and CDR2 (germline): LGHNA, YSLEER. The CDR3 consists of 13 residues. The CDR3 bases are TGCGCCAGCAGCCAAGATCCCGGGGAGACCCAGTACTTC. Translating it yields CASSQDPGETQYF.

The CDR3 sequence is CASSFDRGSYNEQFF. The CDR3 DNA reads as TGTGCCAGCAGCTTTGACAGGGGGTCCTACAATGAGCAGTTCTTC. The chain employs TRBV11-2 and TRBJ2-1; 9 bases fit TRBD1. With V trimmed by 3 bases and J by 1 base, 1 base remained unmatched. Germline CDR1 SGHAT, CDR2 FQNNGV. This CDR3 has 15 amino acids.

This chain links TRBV7-2 with TRBJ1-2; 8 bases align to TRBD1. Germline V gene data show CDR1 as SGHTA and CDR2 as FQGNSA. CDR3 length: 13 residues. V lost 1 base to trimming and J lost 8 bases; unmatched junction nucleotides: 3. For the CDR3, the DNA is TGTGCCAGCAGCTTAGGGACAGGGTTAGGCTACACCTTC. It codes for CASSLGTGLGYTF. The complete variable domain, with remaining parts taken from reference TRBV7-2 and TRBJ1-2, reads GAGVSQSPSNKVTEKGKDVELRCDPISGHTALYWYRQSLGQGLEFLIYFQGNSAPDKSGLPSDRFSAERTGGSVSTLTIQRTQQEDSAVYLCASSLGTGLGYTFGSGTRLTVV.

The chain combines TRBV29-1 with TRBJ1-2, with 7 bases matching TRBD1. Germline V gives CDR1 SQVTM, CDR2 ANQGSEA. This CDR3 contains 12 residues. With V trimmed by 7 bases and J by 8 bases, 10 bases remained unmatched. The CDR3 DNA is TGCAGCGAATATACAGGGGCTCAAGGCTACACCTTC. Protein product: CSEYTGAQGYTF. Looking up the rest from reference TRBV29-1 and TRBJ1-2 gives the full variable domain: SAVISQKPSRDICQRGTSLTIQCQVDSQVTMMFWYRQQPGQSLTLIATANQGSEATYESGFVIDKFPISRPNLTFSTLTVSNMSPEDSSIYLCSEYTGAQGYTFGSGTRLTVV.

The V and J genes are TRBV27 and TRBJ2-3, with 8 nucleotides matching TRBD2. V shed 6 bases, J shed 2 bases, and the junction held 10 bases outside the gene matches. The CDR3 has 16 amino acids. Germline lookup yields CDR1 MNHEY and CDR2 SMNVEV (reference sequence). CDR3 coding DNA: TGTGCCAGCAGAAAGGGGGGCGGGGGGCCCACAGATACGCAGTATTTT. It is translated as CASRKGGGGPTDTQYF.

The chain carries TRBV18 and TRBJ2-5, with TRBD2 matching over 7 bases. V lost 0 bases and J lost 4; bases outside the gene matches: 5. The V gene's germline CDR1 is KGHSH and CDR2 LQKENI. CDR3 length: 15 amino acids. The chain's CDR3 is CASSPPNPGGETQYF. CDR3 nucleotides: TGTGCCAGCTCACCACCGAATCCGGGGGGAGAGACCCAGTACTTC.

The gene calls are TRBV10-1 and TRBJ1-2, with D unresolved. The V and J ends lost 0 bases and 8 bases respectively, with 10 bases between them. Germline V gene lookup returns CDR1 WNHNN and CDR2 SYGVQD (reference sequence). The CDR3 totals 13 residues. The CDR3 DNA follows: TGCGCCAGCAGTGAGTCTACCCCCTACGGCTACACCTTC. This codes for CASSESTPYGYTF.

The V and J genes are TRBV19 and TRBJ1-5; maybe TRBD1 (5 bases). The CDR3 runs to 14 residues. CDR1 is LNHDA and CDR2 is SQIVND in the germline V gene (reference sequence). V dropped 0 bases and J dropped 10 bases, with 13 bases sitting between them. CDR3 in amino acids: CASSIDRATVPQHF. DNA of the CDR3: TGTGCCAGTAGTATAGATAGGGCGACAGTACCCCAGCATTTT.

The chain has TRBV6-2 or TRBV6-3 and TRBJ2-2, with D perhaps TRBD1 (5 bases). The ends were cut back, 5 bases at V and 7 bases at J, with 11 bases in the middle. In germline, CDR1 is MNHEY, CDR2 SVGEGT. The CDR3 has 13 amino acids. The CDR3 loop is CASSRQGYGELFF. The CDR3 DNA sequence: TGTGCCAGCAGTCGCCAGGGATACGGGGAGCTGTTTTTT.